There are many counts of the clone carrying this T cell receptor beta chain. Its specificity is not known. Scientists made TCR beta libraries using quantitative 5'-RACE with molecular barcodes. TCRdb re-called the 5' RACE reads with MiXCR, one entry per CDR3 protein. Of some 250,000 distinct CDR3 sequences in the sample, approximately 24% were seen once. The data originate from a study of CD8 T cells in ankylosing spondylitis. Germline loops: CDR1 SNHLY, CDR2 FYNNEI. The CDR3 contains 14 residues. Trimming cost V 4 bases and J 5 bases; bases outside gene matches: 3. General study findings and limits: Those disease-linked clones were CD8+; they were also relatively rare in peripheral blood.

Sequencing was carried out using blood, either unsorted or a sorted T cell fraction (not recorded which). The rearrangement uses TRBV2 and TRBJ2-1; 9 bases map to TRBD2. The TCR originated in a male donor with ankylosing spondylitis or in good health (not recorded which). The CDR3 here is CASSGLAGHNEQFF. CDR3 sequence (DNA): TGTGCCAGCAGTGGCCTAGCGGGGCACAATGAGCAGTTCTTC.